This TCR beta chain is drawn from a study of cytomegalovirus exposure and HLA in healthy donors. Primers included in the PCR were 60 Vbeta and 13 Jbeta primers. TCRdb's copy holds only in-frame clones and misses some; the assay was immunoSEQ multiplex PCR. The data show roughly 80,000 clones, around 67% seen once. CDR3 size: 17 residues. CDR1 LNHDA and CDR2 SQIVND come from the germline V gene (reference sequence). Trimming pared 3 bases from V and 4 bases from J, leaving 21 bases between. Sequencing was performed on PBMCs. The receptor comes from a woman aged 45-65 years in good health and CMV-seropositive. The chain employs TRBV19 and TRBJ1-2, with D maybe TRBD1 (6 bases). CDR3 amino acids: CASSIGGNRERSYGYTF. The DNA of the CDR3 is TGTGCCAGTAGTATTGGGGGCAACAGGGAGCGGAGCTATGGCTACACCTTC.